The rows below give T cell receptor beta chains drawn from one sample of a study of human T cells and chemical hapten exposure. A single record per CDR3 protein comes from TCRdb applying MiXCR to the RACE reads. This repertoire shows 300,000 to 450,000 distinct CDR3 sequences, less than 6.5% found once; its top ten account for 2.5% to 3%. Sequencing was performed on whole blood, taken in connection with sensitization to the hapten diphenylcyclopropenone (DPC). These receptors all come from a woman aged 45-59 years with alopecia areata. Some clones in this sample may be carry-over from other donors' samples. The CDR3 runs from the conserved cysteine through the conserved F or W. A D gene is named only where the DNA matches it firmly. Size is stated for part of the rows, as once, few or many counts, or as a class when the clone is expanded.

many	TRBJ1-1	-	TRBV6-1	CASTPIGLLNTEAFF	TGTGCCAGCACCCCTATAGGACTGTTGAACACTGAAGCTTTCTTT
many	TRBJ2-2	-	TRBV20-1	CSARDSGPAGELFF	TGCAGTGCTAGAGATTCGGGACCAGCCGGGGAGCTGTTTTTT
-	TRBJ1-3	-	TRBV7-2	CASSLGHQSGNTIYF	TGTGCCAGCAGCTTGGGACACCAATCTGGAAACACCATATATTTT
many	TRBJ2-7	TRBD1	TRBV5-6	CASSPGTAISYEQYF	TGTGCCAGCAGCCCCGGGACAGCAATCTCCTACGAGCAGTACTTC
-	TRBJ2-5	TRBD2	TRBV27	CASSPGLQQETQYF	TGTGCCAGCAGTCCGGGACTACAACAAGAGACCCAGTACTTC
few	TRBJ2-5	TRBD2	TRBV27	CASSFQRGVEETQYF	TGTGCCAGCAGTTTCCAGCGGGGGGTTGAAGAGACCCAGTACTTC
-	TRBJ1-1	-	TRBV28	CASSLSVGPTEAFF	TGTGCCAGCAGTTTATCAGTGGGGCCCACTGAAGCTTTCTTT
few	TRBJ2-3	TRBD1	TRBV6-1	CASSLDRGRDTQYF	TGTGCCAGCAGTTTGGACAGGGGGAGAGATACGCAGTATTTT
few	TRBJ2-1	TRBD2	TRBV29-1	CSVQGLAAGGSYNEQFF	TGCAGCGTTCAGGGACTAGCGGCGGGGGGTTCCTACAATGAGCAGTTCTTC
few	TRBJ1-2	TRBD1	TRBV9	CASSAVTGEYGYTF	TGTGCCAGCAGCGCTGTTACAGGGGAATATGGCTACACCTTC
-	TRBJ1-3	-	TRBV12-3/TRBV12-4	CASSSAGDNTIYF	TGTGCCAGCAGTTCGGCGGGGGACAACACCATATATTTT
many	TRBJ1-5	TRBD1	TRBV10-3	CAISGTEGVQPQHF	TGTGCCATCAGCGGGACAGAAGGGGTTCAGCCCCAGCATTTT
many	TRBJ1-3	TRBD1	TRBV6-5	CASRPGQGSGNTIYF	TGTGCCAGCCGCCCGGGACAGGGATCCGGAAACACCATATATTTT
-	TRBJ2-5	-	TRBV9	CASSVGLGQETQYF	TGTGCCAGCAGCGTAGGGCTGGGACAAGAGACCCAGTACTTC
many	TRBJ2-1	TRBD2	TRBV12-3/TRBV12-4	CASSSGTSYNEQFF	TGTGCCAGCAGTTCCGGGACTAGTTACAATGAGCAGTTCTTC
many	TRBJ2-1	TRBD1	TRBV29-1	CSVLGQGSYNEQFF	TGCAGCGTCCTCGGACAGGGCTCCTACAATGAGCAGTTCTTC
-	TRBJ1-2	TRBD1	TRBV7-2	CASSLASRDRRYGYTF	TGTGCCAGCAGCTTAGCGTCAAGGGACAGACGCTATGGCTACACCTTC
many	TRBJ2-7	-	TRBV27	CASSSGSDYEQYF	TGTGCCAGCAGTTCCGGGTCGGACTACGAGCAGTACTTC
-	TRBJ2-1	TRBD2	TRBV12-3/TRBV12-4	CASKLLAGAPAEQFF	TGTGCCAGCAAATTACTGGCGGGAGCACCTGCTGAGCAGTTCTTC
-	TRBJ2-7	TRBD1	TRBV29-1	CSVVDRGRDGRREQYF	TGCAGCGTTGTGGACAGGGGGCGCGACGGGAGACGGGAGCAGTACTTC
-	TRBJ2-5	-	TRBV24-1	CATSDLAQETQYF	TGTGCCACCAGTGATTTAGCTCAAGAGACCCAGTACTTC
few	TRBJ1-2	TRBD1	TRBV4-1	CASSRPGQVDYGYTF	TGCGCCAGCAGCCGTCCAGGACAGGTTGACTATGGCTACACCTTC
many	TRBJ1-5	-	TRBV5-5	CASSSQTVTLENQPQHF	TGTGCCAGCAGCTCGCAGACAGTAACCTTAGAGAATCAGCCCCAGCATTTT
many	TRBJ1-2	TRBD1	TRBV12-3/TRBV12-4	CASSSTDRGRNYGYTF	TGTGCCAGCAGTTCCACCGACAGGGGGCGCAACTATGGCTACACCTTC
few	TRBJ1-2	TRBD1	TRBV29-1	CSVSRQGERGYTF	TGCAGCGTCAGTCGACAGGGAGAACGAGGCTACACCTTC
many	TRBJ1-2	-	TRBV11-2	CASSLEQGNYGYTF	TGTGCCAGCAGCTTAGAACAGGGCAACTATGGCTACACCTTC
few	TRBJ2-2	TRBD1	TRBV28	CASGGTGTGELFF	TGTGCCAGCGGCGGGACAGGGACCGGGGAGCTGTTTTTT
many	TRBJ2-5	-	TRBV6-6	CASSYSAGYQETQYF	TGTGCCAGCAGTTACTCGGCGGGGTACCAAGAGACCCAGTACTTC
many	TRBJ2-1	TRBD2	TRBV20-1	CSASRTSEGEQFF	TGCAGTGCTTCAAGGACTAGCGAGGGTGAGCAGTTCTTC
many	TRBJ2-3	TRBD2	TRBV9	CASSVGLAGSDTQYF	TGTGCCAGCAGCGTAGGACTAGCGGGCTCAGATACGCAGTATTTT
many	TRBJ2-7	-	TRBV9	CASSVGTGSFYEQYF	TGTGCCAGCAGCGTAGGAACAGGCTCGTTTTACGAGCAGTACTTC
few	TRBJ2-7	-	TRBV20-1	CSAPRTGVTYEQYF	TGCAGTGCTCCCCGGACGGGAGTAACCTACGAGCAGTACTTC
few	TRBJ2-3	TRBD1	TRBV28	CASSLGGQGRQWTQYF	TGTGCCAGCAGTTTGGGTGGACAGGGGCGCCAGTGGACGCAGTATTTT
-	TRBJ1-5	-	TRBV6-5	CASSYSISSNQPQHF	TGTGCCAGCAGTTACTCGATCAGCAGCAATCAGCCCCAGCATTTT
few	TRBJ1-1	-	TRBV6-5	CASSYSTVEGNTEAFF	TGTGCCAGCAGTTACTCGACGGTGGAGGGGAACACTGAAGCTTTCTTT
-	TRBJ1-1	TRBD1	TRBV20-1	CSAEQGAGTEAFF	TGCAGTGCTGAACAGGGGGCGGGGACTGAAGCTTTCTTT
many	TRBJ2-7	-	TRBV28	CASSYLVGESSYEQYF	TGTGCCAGCAGTTACCTTGTTGGGGAAAGCTCCTACGAGCAGTACTTC
few	TRBJ2-5	-	TRBV27	CASSLSSPGGYQETQYF	TGTGCCAGCAGTTTATCGTCACCAGGGGGGTACCAAGAGACCCAGTACTTC
few	TRBJ2-2	TRBD1	TRBV12-3/TRBV12-4	CASSVGTANTGELFF	TGTGCCAGCAGTGTCGGGACAGCGAACACCGGGGAGCTGTTTTTT
many	TRBJ2-3	-	TRBV28	CASSYPLTVQPTDTQYF	TGTGCCAGCAGCTACCCCTTAACGGTCCAGCCCACAGATACGCAGTATTTT
few	TRBJ1-4	TRBD1	TRBV7-9	CASRLGTGREKLFF	TGTGCCAGCAGACTTGGGACAGGGCGTGAAAAACTGTTTTTT
many	TRBJ2-7	TRBD2	TRBV6-6	CASSYGDYVSYEQYF	TGTGCCAGCAGTTACGGGGACTACGTCTCCTACGAGCAGTACTTC
-	TRBJ2-6	-	TRBV6-5	CASSGGGLLSGANVLTF	TGTGCCAGCAGCGGCGGTGGGCTTCTCTCTGGGGCCAACGTCCTGACTTTC
-	TRBJ2-7	-	TRBV28	CASSAPSGTGISEQYF	TGTGCCAGCAGTGCCCCTTCCGGGACCGGGATTAGCGAGCAGTACTTC
few	TRBJ1-1	TRBD1	TRBV29-1	CSVEDLAGGQVAFF	TGCAGCGTTGAAGATTTGGCAGGGGGCCAAGTCGCTTTCTTT
many	TRBJ2-1	-	TRBV24-1	CATSDRSGSYNEQFF	TGTGCCACCAGTGATCGGAGCGGGTCCTACAATGAGCAGTTCTTC